Given below is one TCR beta chain in context. The source of the sample is a study of blood T cell repertoires in COVID-19. Study in general: T cells, B-cell-depleted T cells, or PBMCs supplied cDNA or gDNA.

The trim removed 4 bases at V and 4 bases at J, leaving 4 bases unmatched. This CDR3 comprises 16 residues. CDR1 and CDR2 from the germline V gene are SGHDT and YYEEEE. The study drew participants aged about 18 to 89 years from 24 US areas. The table came from immunoSEQ multiplex PCR; TCRdb's copy has only in-frame clones and leaves some out. The table shows about 400,000 clones, with more than 70% occurring only once. Input material: PBMCs or T cells enriched from blood (not recorded which). The sequence came from a man aged 40-49 years in a cohort exposed to, infected with or recovered from COVID-19 (not recorded which). The V gene is TRBV5-6, the J gene TRBJ2-5, with 16 bases matching TRBD2. The chain's CDR3 is CASSPGTSGRGETQYF. The CDR3 DNA reads TGTGCCAGCAGCCCAGGGACTAGCGGGAGGGGAGAGACCCAGTACTTC.